These 25 T cell receptor beta chains were sequenced from one sample in a study of T cells in women clearing cervical HPV infection. This table comes from immunoSEQ multiplex PCR, and its TCRdb copy is limited to in-frame clones, with some not included. The table for this sample gives about 22,000 clones. The sequencing sample was made of blood buffy coat. The receptors come from a woman between 18 and 69 years old with a cervical HPV16 infection that either progressed to CIN3+ or cleared (not recorded which).

For this clone: The observed sequence ends 3 residues before the CDR3 terminus, with the missing tail filled in from the germline J gene. This chain links TRBV5-6 with TRBJ2-1; TRBD1 agrees at 8 bases. The CDR3 loop spans 13 amino acids. Per germline, CDR1 SGHDT and CDR2 YYEEEE. The V segment lost 4 bases and the J segment 6 bases; nucleotides outside the gene matches: 3. CDR3 in amino acids: CASSRTGFNEQFF. Partial CDR3 DNA: TGTGCCAGCAGCCGGACAGGGTTCAATGAG. Full variable domain (missing parts from reference TRBV5-6 and TRBJ2-1): DAGVTQSPTHLIKTRGQQVTLRCSPKSGHDTVSWYQQALGQGPQFIFQYYEEEERQRGNFPDRFSGHQFPNYSSELNVNALLLGDSALYLCASSRTGFNEQFFGPGTRLTVL.

The CDR3 bases that were read are TGTGCCAGCAGCGAAACGGGAGGGGGCGGACTTGGGGCCAACGTA. It codes for CASSETGGGGLGANV. The entire CDR3 sequence reads CASSETGGGGLGANVAFF. The chain is built from TRBV6-1 and TRBJ1-1, with 7 bases matching TRBD1. The read terminates 3 residues ahead of where the CDR3 ends, so the germline J gene completes it. The germline V gene has CDR1 MNHNS and CDR2 SASEGT. There are 18 residues in the CDR3.

For this clone: The missing CDR3 end, 3 residues past where the read stops, is filled in from the germline J gene. The J gene is TRBJ1-4, the V gene TRBV20-1; D gene unclear. Germline-derived CDR1 and CDR2 are DFQATT and SNEGSKA (reference sequence). This CDR3 region has 13 residues. The CDR3 protein is CSARGASNSPLFF. The CDR3 bases that were read are TGCAGTGCTAGAGGGGCCTCTAATTCACCA.

Notes on this clone: Sequencing ends 3 residues short of the CDR3 end; the germline J gene provides the rest. The chain joins TRBV11-2 to TRBJ2-2; tentatively, D is TRBD2 (6 bases). In germline, CDR1 is SGHAT, CDR2 FQNNGV. CDR3 size: 15 residues. The V and J ends lost 6 bases and 7 bases respectively, with 18 bases between them. CDR3 loop: CASSRSRDSFGELFF. The CDR3 DNA, read in part, is TGTGCCAGCAGTCGTTCCCGGGACTCGTTCGGGGAG.

Points on this clone: Sequencing ends 3 residues short of the CDR3 end; the germline J gene provides the rest. The gene calls are TRBV30 and TRBJ1-1; the D gene is possibly TRBD1 (6 bases). The CDR3 extends over 13 amino acids. Trimming pared 4 bases from V and 3 bases from J, leaving 12 bases between. Germline V gene data show CDR1 as GTSNPN and CDR2 as SVGIG (reference sequence). CDR3 in amino acids: CAWIHREDTEAFF. Partial CDR3 DNA: TGTGCCTGGATTCACAGGGAGGACACTGAA.

On this clone: The sequence runs out 3 residues before the end of the CDR3; the remainder is reconstructed from the germline J gene. This chain uses TRBV19 with TRBJ2-1; possibly TRBD2 for D (6 bases). This CDR3 has 14 amino acids. Trimming stripped 4 bases from V and 5 bases from J, with 12 bases between. Germline CDR1 LNHDA, CDR2 SQIVND (reference sequence). CDR3 bases read: TGTGCCAGTAGTAGAAACCGGAGGGACAATGAG. As protein: CASSRNRRDNE. The entire CDR3 is CASSRNRRDNEQFF.

This clone counts as medium-sized by frequency. The read comes to an end 3 residues before the CDR3 does, leaving the germline J gene to fill in the end. V and J are TRBV18 and TRBJ1-6; no clear D. Trimming took 4 bases from V and 0 from J, leaving 16 bases between them. Germline assignment: CDR1 KGHSH and CDR2 LQKENI. This CDR3 is built from 18 residues. CDR3 amino acids: CASSQLRSIGSYNSPLHF. CDR3 DNA, as far as it was read: TGTGCCAGCTCACAACTAAGGTCGATAGGCTCCTATAATTCACCC.

A note on this clone: The CDR3 goes on 3 residues after the read ends, and that part is filled in from the germline J gene. The same CDR3 also results from other DNA sequences found in this sample. The V and J genes are TRBV6-2 or TRBV6-3 and TRBJ1-2, with 12 bases fitting TRBD1. The germline V gene has CDR1 MNHEY and CDR2 SVGEGT. The CDR3 runs 16 residues. Losses at the gene ends were 4 bases for V and 5 bases for J; bases not matched to a gene: 8. The DNA read from the CDR3 is TGTGCCAGCAGTTCTCTCCCGGGACAGGGGGCTTATGGC. It yields the protein CASSSLPGQGAYG. Given in full, the CDR3 is CASSSLPGQGAYGYTF.

With respect to this clone: The read stops 3 residues short of the end of the CDR3; the missing end is completed from the germline J gene. The V and J genes are TRBV7-9 and TRBJ1-6; 11 positions match TRBD1. With 3 bases clipped from V and 10 bases from J, the junction kept 5 bases outside the gene matches. Germline V gene data show CDR1 as SEHNR and CDR2 as FQNEAQ (reference sequence). CDR3 length equals 15 residues. The sequenced part of the CDR3 DNA is TGTGCCAGCAGCTTGGGACAGGGGGGAAACTCACCC. Its translation: CASSLGQGGNSP. The whole CDR3 sequence is CASSLGQGGNSPLHF.

As concerns this clone: The read ends 3 residues before the CDR3 terminus; that terminus is restored from the germline J gene. This chain joins TRBV20-1 and TRBJ2-1; D is undetermined. Trimming pared 2 bases from V and 6 bases from J, leaving 5 bases between. This CDR3 contains 11 residues. Germline CDR1 reads DFQATT; CDR2 reads SNEGSKA (reference sequence). The part of the CDR3 DNA that was read is TGCAGTGCTAGAAGGCTCAATGAG. It is translated as CSARRLNE. The complete CDR3 protein is CSARRLNEQFF.

About this clone itself: Read sequence stops 3 residues before the CDR3 end, and the germline J gene provides the missing end. The chain couples TRBV5-1 to TRBJ2-2; possible D gene TRBD1, 5 bases. Germline assignment: CDR1 SGHRS and CDR2 YFSETQ. There are 21 residues in the CDR3. This CDR3 reads CASSLGALSAPQASGANVLFF. The sequenced part of the CDR3 DNA is TGCGCCAGCAGCTTGGGGGCTCTTTCCGCCCCACAGGCCTCTGGGGCCAACGTG.

As for this clone: With the read ending 3 residues before the CDR3 end, the germline J gene is used to fill in that end. V gene TRBV5-1 combines with J gene TRBJ1-6; weak D call: TRBD1 (5 bases). Germline V gene data show CDR1 as SGHRS and CDR2 as YFSETQ. The CDR3 length is 14 residues. V gave up 6 bases and J gave up 5 bases, with 12 bases separating them. The CDR3 bases that were read are TGCGCCAGCACCCCGAGGGGAGATAATTCACCC. Amino acid sequence: CASTPRGDNSP. The full CDR3 reads CASTPRGDNSPLHF.

As to this clone: The CDR3 goes on 3 residues after the read ends, and that part is filled in from the germline J gene. This chain joins TRBV4-1 and TRBJ1-2; TRBD1 is a possible D gene (6 bases). In germline, CDR1 is MGHRA, CDR2 YSYEKL. The CDR3 totals 15 residues. CDR3 DNA, as far as it was read: TGCGCCAGCAGCCAAGGTCGACAGGAACCTTACGGC. Amino acids: CASSQGRQEPYG. The entire CDR3 protein reads CASSQGRQEPYGYTF.

A note on this clone: The observed sequence ends 3 residues before the CDR3 terminus, with the missing tail filled in from the germline J gene. The genes are TRBV6-2 or TRBV6-3 and TRBJ1-1, with D perhaps matching TRBD1 (6 bases). This CDR3 region has 17 residues. Deletions cut 0 bases from V and 3 bases from J, with 17 bases between. Germline-derived CDR1 and CDR2 are MNHEY and SVGEGT. The covered CDR3 bases are TGTGCCAGCAGTTACTCGTTCGCCGGGAGGGGGTACACTGAA. Protein: CASSYSFAGRGYTE. The entire CDR3 is CASSYSFAGRGYTEAFF.

For this clone: The observed sequence ends 3 residues before the CDR3 terminus, with the missing tail filled in from the germline J gene. J is TRBJ2-2 and V is TRBV18; D unresolved. CDR1 KGHSH and CDR2 LQKENI come from the germline V gene. The CDR3 loop spans 15 amino acids. V gave up 6 bases and J gave up 6 bases, with 17 bases separating them. The CDR3: CASSPVRSCPGELFF. The sequenced CDR3 bases are TGTGCCAGCTCCCCGGTGCGGTCCTGTCCCGGGGAG.

For this clone: From the germline J gene comes the end of the CDR3, since the read stops 3 residues before it. V gene TRBV10-1 combines with J gene TRBJ1-2; weak D call: TRBD1 (5 bases). CDR1 is WNHNN, CDR2 SYGVQD, per germline (reference sequence). There are 14 residues in the CDR3. The sequenced part of the CDR3 DNA is TGCGCCAGCAGCCCCGGACTAGAGGACAATGAC. This encodes CASSPGLEDND. The CDR3 reads in full as CASSPGLEDNDYTF.

Comment on this clone: The read is 3 residues too short to cover the CDR3 end, so that end is filled in from the germline J gene. This sequence joins TRBV28 and TRBJ2-7; tentatively, D is TRBD2 (6 bases). V was clipped by 6 bases and J by 3 bases, with 24 bases between them. CDR3 length: 17 residues. Germline loops: CDR1 MDHEN, CDR2 SYDVKM. CDR3 DNA (partial): TGTGCCAGCAGCCCTAGGACAATTCAGGACTATCACTACGAG. Its protein is CASSPRTIQDYHYE. In full, the CDR3 reads CASSPRTIQDYHYEQYF.

Details on this clone: The CDR3 end falls 3 residues outside the read, so it is completed with the germline J gene. The V and J genes are TRBV5-8 and TRBJ2-7; the D gene is possibly TRBD1 (5 bases). The V end lost 2 bases, the J end lost 3 bases, and 12 bases lay between the germline ends. The V gene's germline CDR1 is SGHTS and CDR2 YDEGEE. This CDR3 comprises 14 residues. This chain's CDR3 is CASSFQGYFYEQYF. The part of the CDR3 DNA that was read is TGTGCCAGCAGCTTTCAGGGTTATTTCTACGAG.

On this clone itself: Read coverage stops 3 residues before the CDR3 terminus; the germline J gene supplies the remainder. The sample holds other DNA sequences that translate to the same CDR3. The rearrangement joins TRBV18 to TRBJ1-1, with a weak D call TRBD1 (5 bases). This CDR3 has 17 amino acids. Germline values: CDR1 KGHSH, CDR2 LQKENI. The covered CDR3 bases are TGTGCCAGCTCACCGGTAATGGGGCAGGGCTTCCAAGAGACA. This sequence encodes CASSPVMGQGFQET. The CDR3, in full, reads CASSPVMGQGFQETAFF.

Note on this clone: The sequenced fragment ends 3 residues before the CDR3 boundary, so the rest is inferred from the germline J gene. The chain has TRBV5-1 and TRBJ2-1, with 9 bases that match TRBD1. The germline gives CDR1 SGHRS, CDR2 YFSETQ. This CDR3 region has 16 residues. J lost 8 bases, V lost 0 bases, and 9 bases had no gene match. The CDR3: CASSLVGTGSFDEQFF. Incomplete CDR3 DNA: TGCGCCAGCAGCTTGGTCGGGACAGGGAGTTTCGATGAG.

The chain's CDR3 is CAWGGTGGLVDDYTF. The covered CDR3 bases are TGTGCCTGGGGTGGGACAGGGGGCTTAGTAGACGAC. The rearrangement uses TRBV30 and TRBJ1-2, with TRBD1 matching over 12 bases. The CDR3 end lies 3 residues beyond the end of the read and is filled in from the germline J gene. Germline CDR1 GTSNPN, CDR2 SVGIG (reference sequence). CDR3 size: 15 residues.

This chain's CDR3 is CASSLLGLNQPQHF. The covered CDR3 bases are TGTGCCAGCAGCTTATTAGGACTAAATCAGCCC. The chain links TRBV7-2 to TRBJ1-5, with unresolved D. The sequence runs out 3 residues before the end of the CDR3; the remainder is reconstructed from the germline J gene. The CDR3 runs to 14 residues. With 2 bases removed from V and 4 bases from J, the gap between germline ends came to 9 bases. Germline CDR1 SGHTA, CDR2 FQGNSA.

This chain's CDR3 is CASSFSGTEYGYTF. CDR3 DNA, as far as it was read: TGTGCCAGCAGCTTTTCCGGGACAGAATATGGC. The V call is TRBV11-3, the J call TRBJ1-2; 7 nucleotides align to TRBD1. The read halts 3 residues ahead of the CDR3 end, with the missing end drawn from the germline J gene. The CDR3 sequence is 14 residues long. The germline CDR1 and CDR2 sequences are SGHNT and YENEEA. V was clipped by 3 bases and J by 5 bases; unmatched bases: 6.

As for this clone: The read ends 3 residues early relative to the CDR3; the germline J gene fills the gap. The rearrangement joins TRBV5-1 to TRBJ1-4, with D possibly being TRBD1 (5 bases). CDR1 is SGHRS and CDR2 is YFSETQ in the germline V gene. The length of the CDR3 is 18 residues. The sequenced CDR3 bases are TGCGCCAGCAGCTTTATAACGTTGGGGACTGCTGGGGCCAACGTA. Translating it yields CASSFITLGTAGANV. The entire CDR3 protein reads CASSFITLGTAGANVLFF.

To note about this clone: The CDR3 extends 3 residues past the end of the read, so its final part is completed from the germline J gene. This sequence joins TRBV14 and TRBJ2-3, with D perhaps matching TRBD1 (5 bases). Germline CDR1 and CDR2: SGHDN and FVKESK. Trimming shortened V by 0 bases and J by 7 bases, and 8 bases separated the two germline ends. This CDR3 spans 13 amino acids. The CDR3 loop reads CASSQDRVNTQYF. CDR3 DNA, as far as it was read: TGTGCCAGCAGCCAAGACAGGGTAAATACG.